Here is one TCR beta chain with its context. Its antigen is unknown. The data were obtained in a study of T cell responses to AZD1222 COVID-19 vaccine. Only in-frame clones appear in the TCRdb table, and some are missing; sequencing was by immunoSEQ multiplex PCR. The data show about 96,000 clones, with 85% to 90% seen just once and under 30% held by the top ten. Study results and caveats: Most donors were white British, females outnumbered males, and clonal diversity was possibly underestimated.

The starting material was peripheral blood, obtained on day 0 of AZD1222 vaccination. This sequence originates from an adult in good health.

CDR3 protein: CASSLAAGSNTEAFF. The CDR3 nucleotides are TGTGCCAGCAGCTTAGCGGCCGGGTCGAACACTGAAGCTTTCTTT. This chain links TRBV7-2 with TRBJ1-1; D is uncertain. V lost 0 bases and J lost 1, with 9 bases in between. The CDR3 is 15 amino acids. Germline assignment: CDR1 SGHTA and CDR2 FQGNSA.